Below are 29 T cell receptor beta chains sequenced from a single sample in a study of blood T cells in healthy people across ages. Primed by a sample-barcoded 5' primer and a J-beta primer mix, a second PCR proceeded for 7 to 11 cycles. Each CDR3 protein is one row after TCRdb ran MiXCR on the 5' RACE reads. The sample shows fewer than 2 million distinct CDR3 sequences, approximately 39% of them seen only once. Sequenced input: blood. These receptors were collected from a human donor in good health.

A few counts support this clonotype. The rearrangement joins TRBV6-5 to TRBJ2-1; perhaps TRBD1 as D (6 bases). Germline V gene sequence: CDR1 MNHEY, CDR2 SVGAGI. The V and J ends lost 5 bases and 5 bases respectively, with 16 bases between them. This CDR3 region has 15 residues. The DNA of the CDR3 is TGTGCCAGCAGTGCTGAGGGGGTATCTGACAATGAGCAGTTCTTC. Translating gives CASSAEGVSDNEQFF.

This clonotype appeared a few times. The chain employs TRBV10-3 and TRBJ1-1; D remains unclear. The V gene's germline CDR1 is ENHRY and CDR2 SYGVKD. This CDR3 has 13 residues. Trimming left V 6 bases short and J 1 base short, with 9 bases between. CDR3 DNA: TGTGCCATCAGCGGACTTTCGAACACTGAAGCTTTCTTT. Protein: CAISGLSNTEAFF.

V gene TRBV15 combines with J gene TRBJ1-6; D not certain. The germline gives CDR1 LNHNV, CDR2 YYDKDF (reference sequence). This CDR3 has 14 amino acids. Deletions cut 1 base from V and 7 bases from J, with 8 bases between. CDR3 nucleotide sequence: TGTGCCACCAGCAGAGTCACAGAAAATTCACCCCTCCACTTT. This codes for CATSRVTENSPLHF.

The chain couples TRBV29-1 to TRBJ1-2; D may be TRBD1 (5 bases). Deletions cut 5 bases from V and 0 bases from J, with 13 bases between. The germline V gene has CDR1 SQVTM and CDR2 ANQGSEA. The CDR3 totals 14 residues. This CDR3 reads CSVQGIEANYGYTF. The CDR3 coding sequence is TGCAGCGTTCAGGGAATCGAAGCTAACTATGGCTACACCTTC.

V gene TRBV2 combines with J gene TRBJ2-7; the D gene is possibly TRBD1 (5 bases). The end of the DNA aligns better with TRBJ2-5, so the J call may be wrong. Germline CDR1 and CDR2: SNHLY and FYNNEI. The CDR3 contains 16 residues. CDR3 nucleotides: TGTGCCAGCAGTGAAACGTCGTTTCAGGGCCCAGAGACCCAGTACTTC. This sequence encodes CASSETSFQGPETQYF.

Comment on this clonotype: Relative to the germline gene, one junction end is altered; a read error may explain this. J is TRBJ2-6 and V is TRBV5-1, with 8 nucleotides matching TRBD1. CDR1 and CDR2 (germline): SGHRS, YFSETQ. The CDR3 contains 14 residues. The DNA of the CDR3 is TGCGCCAGCAGTAGAGGTACAGGGGGCAACGTCCTGACTTTC. Translation gives CASSRGTGGNVLTF.

The rearrangement uses TRBV10-2 and TRBJ2-3; D gene ambiguous. Germline V gene data show CDR1 as WSHSY and CDR2 as SAAADI. Trimming pared 3 bases from V and 3 bases from J, leaving 19 bases between. The CDR3 is 17 residues long. DNA of the CDR3: TGCGCCAGCAGTGATTATGGTAGTCGCGGAGTTACAGATACGCAGTATTTT. The encoded protein is CASSDYGSRGVTDTQYF.

V usage is TRBV13 and J usage is TRBJ2-7; the match to TRBD1 covers 7 bases. Germline V gene data show CDR1 as PRHDT and CDR2 as FYEKMQ (reference sequence). V was pared by 6 bases and J by 0 bases, with 14 bases of the junction left unmatched. This CDR3 has 17 residues. CDR3 region: CASRRARGRFSSYEQYF. CDR3 sequence (DNA): TGTGCCAGCAGGCGGGCCAGGGGGAGATTTAGCTCCTACGAGCAGTACTTC.

This clonotype was counted a few times. The chain couples TRBV29-1 to TRBJ1-2; TRBD1 aligns across 8 bases. CDR1 is SQVTM, CDR2 ANQGSEA, per germline. V gave up 5 bases and J gave up 2 bases; unmatched junction bases: 4. The CDR3 covers 13 residues. In DNA, the CDR3 is TGCAGCGTTCTGGGACAGGACAACTATGGCTACACCTTC. This gives the protein CSVLGQDNYGYTF.

This clonotype was seen a handful of times. The V and J genes are TRBV11-1 and TRBJ2-1; 11 bases line up with TRBD2. Germline lookup yields CDR1 SGHAT and CDR2 FQDESV (reference sequence). CDR3 length equals 17 residues. Losses at the gene ends were 4 bases for V and 5 bases for J; bases not matched to a gene: 10. The CDR3 nucleotides are TGTGCCAGCAGCTCCCGGCTGACTAGCGGGGCCCACAATGAGCAGTTCTTC. Its translation: CASSSRLTSGAHNEQFF. The whole variable domain, filled in from reference TRBV11-1 and TRBJ2-1, reads EAEVAQSPRYKITEKSQAVAFWCDPISGHATLYWYRQILGQGPELLVQFQDESVVDDSQLPKDRFSAERLKGVDSTLKIQPAELGDSAMYLCASSSRLTSGAHNEQFFGPGTRLTVL.

This clonotype was recorded a few times. The CDR3 bases are TGTGCCAGCGGCATAAGATCGTACGAGCAGTACTTC. Translating gives CASGIRSYEQYF. V gene TRBV7-2 combines with J gene TRBJ2-7; D not resolved. Germline values: CDR1 SGHTA, CDR2 FQGNSA. Trimming removed 8 bases from V and 4 bases from J, with 12 bases in between. The CDR3 is 12 residues long.

This clonotype was counted a few times. The chain employs TRBV4-3 and TRBJ2-7; possibly TRBD2 for D (6 bases). The CDR3 has 14 amino acids. Trimming took 3 bases from V and 4 from J, leaving 13 bases between them. In germline, CDR1 is LGHNA, CDR2 YSLEER. The CDR3 nucleotides read TGCGCCAGCAGCCAGACCATGGAGGGTTACGAGCAGTACTTC. Translating it yields CASSQTMEGYEQYF.

V usage is TRBV12-5 and J usage is TRBJ2-5; perhaps D is TRBD1 or TRBD2 (6 bases each). The germline V gene encodes CDR1 LGHNT and CDR2 FRNRAP. The V and J ends lost 0 bases and 4 bases respectively, with 9 bases between them. The CDR3 has 14 amino acids. The CDR3 protein is CASGLVRGRETQYF. DNA of the CDR3: TGTGCTAGTGGTTTGGTACGGGGGCGAGAGACCCAGTACTTC.

This CDR3 is CASSSIGGPNYEQYF. The CDR3 coding sequence is TGTGCCAGCAGTTCCATCGGGGGGCCGAACTACGAGCAGTACTTC. The V gene is TRBV7-2, the J gene TRBJ2-7; the D gene is possibly TRBD2 (7 bases). V gave up 6 bases and J gave up 3 bases, with 18 bases separating them. CDR1 and CDR2 (germline): SGHTA, FQGNSA. This CDR3 contains 15 residues.

This clonotype has only a few counts. CDR3 nucleotide sequence: TGTGCCAGCAGTTGCGACAGGGAGTTGTACGAGCAGTACTTC. Translating it yields CASSCDRELYEQYF. The genes are TRBV6-5 and TRBJ2-5; 7 bases agree with TRBD1. The J call may be faulty, since TRBJ2-7 better matches the DNA end. The CDR3 is 14 amino acids. Germline lookup yields CDR1 MNHEY and CDR2 SVGAGI.

The V gene is TRBV20-1, the J gene TRBJ2-7, with TRBD1 as a possible D gene (6 bases). The CDR3 spans 14 residues. Germline CDR1 reads DFQATT; CDR2 reads SNEGSKA (reference sequence). Trimming removed 7 bases at V and 7 bases at J, with 23 bases between. CDR3 sequence: CSVPVGAGYNEQYF. For the CDR3, the DNA is TGCAGTGTCCCCGTGGGGGCTGGGTACAATGAGCAGTACTTC.

This clonotype is a singleton in its sample. The chain is built from TRBV2 and TRBJ2-1, with TRBD2 identical over 11 bases. The CDR3 is made up of 15 amino acids. Germline trimming cut 6 bases from V and 7 bases from J; bases unmatched to any gene: 8. The V gene's germline CDR1 is SNHLY and CDR2 FYNNEI. CDR3 in DNA: TGTGCCAGCAGCCAACCTAGCGGGGGGTCGAATGAGCAGTTCTTC. It yields the protein CASSQPSGGSNEQFF.

For the CDR3, the DNA is TGTGCCAGCAGCCTAACTCAAGAGGTGGAGACCCAGTACTTC. The encoded protein is CASSLTQEVETQYF. J is TRBJ2-5 and V is TRBV28, with unresolved D. The CDR3 contains 14 residues. Germline V lookup: CDR1 MDHEN, CDR2 SYDVKM. Trimming pared 6 bases from V and 5 bases from J, leaving 16 bases between.

The J gene is TRBJ1-6, the V gene TRBV20-1; D is ambiguous. Germline V lookup: CDR1 DFQATT, CDR2 SNEGSKA (reference sequence). This CDR3 comprises 15 residues. Trimming removed 0 bases from V and 7 bases from J, with 13 bases in between. The CDR3 region has the DNA TGCAGTGCTAGAGAAGGCGAGGGTAGGAATTCACCCCTCCACTTT. This sequence encodes CSAREGEGRNSPLHF.

This clonotype was counted a few times. The V gene is TRBV19, the J gene TRBJ2-4; 7 bases match TRBD1. The DNA end is a closer match to TRBJ2-7, so the J assignment may be wrong. Germline values: CDR1 LNHDA, CDR2 SQIVND (reference sequence). This CDR3 comprises 15 residues. The CDR3 region has the DNA TGTGCCAGTAGTATAGTAGGGGACAGCGACTACGAGCAGTACTTC. Protein: CASSIVGDSDYEQYF.

This clonotype has a count of ten or more. The V call is TRBV12-3 or TRBV12-4, the J call TRBJ1-5, with D perhaps matching TRBD1 (6 bases). This CDR3 has 13 amino acids. V dropped 10 bases and J dropped 7 bases, with 17 bases sitting between them. The CDR3 spells CATAVGAGQPQHF. CDR3 nucleotides: TGTGCCACAGCGGTGGGGGCTGGGCAGCCCCAGCATTTT.

This clonotype was seen at least ten times. The chain links TRBV9 to TRBJ2-7; no firm D call. Germline values: CDR1 SGDLS, CDR2 YYNGEE. The CDR3 has 14 amino acids. The ends were cut back, 1 base at V and 1 base at J, with 9 bases in the middle. The CDR3 protein is CASSVQAGSYEQYF. The DNA for the CDR3 is TGTGCCAGCAGCGTACAGGCAGGTTCCTACGAGCAGTACTTC.

In this sample, this clonotype turned up a few times. The V gene is TRBV28, the J gene TRBJ2-7; a weak D match, TRBD2 (6 bases). Trimming left V 3 bases short and J 5 bases short, with 20 bases between. The CDR3 covers 16 residues. In germline, CDR1 is MDHEN, CDR2 SYDVKM. CDR3 sequence: CASSLSRGSSGDEQYF. CDR3 sequence (DNA): TGTGCCAGCAGTTTGTCAAGGGGTTCTTCGGGGGACGAGCAGTACTTC.

This clonotype came up a few times. The chain recombines TRBV5-5 with TRBJ1-1; TRBD1 agrees at 11 bases. Per germline, CDR1 SGHKS and CDR2 YYEKEE (reference sequence). The CDR3 length is 21 residues. V shed 2 bases and J 1 base; nucleotides not matched to a gene: 19. CDR3 bases: TGTGCCAGCAGCTTCCTAGAACCTATCCCCGGACAGGGGGCATGGAACACTGAAGCTTTCTTT. This gives the protein CASSFLEPIPGQGAWNTEAFF.

The table lists this clonotype with a count of one. The gene calls are TRBV7-2 and TRBJ2-7; weak D call: TRBD2 (6 bases). Germline V gene data show CDR1 as SGHTA and CDR2 as FQGNSA. CDR3 length equals 16 residues. Trimming stripped 4 bases from V and 4 bases from J, with 20 bases between. The CDR3 DNA is TGTGCCAGCAGCTCTCTCGGGAGAGGTCTTCTTTACGAGCAGTACTTC. Amino acid sequence: CASSSLGRGLLYEQYF.

This clonotype has just a few counts. The chain couples TRBV7-2 to TRBJ2-7; 10 bases agree with TRBD2. With 0 bases clipped from V and 7 bases from J, the junction kept 12 bases outside the gene matches. CDR3 length: 17 residues. Germline CDR1 SGHTA, CDR2 FQGNSA. CDR3 coding DNA: TGTGCCAGCAGCTTAGCGCCCCGGGGAGCGGGGGGGAATGAGCAGTACTTC. It specifies CASSLAPRGAGGNEQYF.

This clonotype was recorded many times. The chain is built from TRBV6-5 and TRBJ1-1; D may be TRBD1 (6 bases). Germline CDR1 MNHEY, CDR2 SVGAGI. The CDR3 loop spans 13 amino acids. V lost 9 bases, J lost 1 base, and 12 bases lay in between. The CDR3 DNA sequence: TGTGCCAGTCAAGGACAGACGAACACTGAAGCTTTCTTT. Its protein is CASQGQTNTEAFF.

The CDR3 DNA reads TGTGCCAGCAGCTCCCCTCAACCGGGTTACAATGAGCAGTACTTC. Its protein is CASSSPQPGYNEQYF. This chain joins TRBV11-3 and TRBJ2-5; D is undetermined. The length of the CDR3 is 15 residues. The V gene lost 4 bases and the J gene lost 11 bases, with 23 bases spanning the gap. In germline, CDR1 is SGHNT, CDR2 YENEEA. Combining the CDR3 with reference TRBV11-3 and TRBJ2-5 gives the whole variable domain EAGVVQSPRYKIIEKKQPVAFWCNPISGHNTLYWYLQNLGQGPELLIRYENEEAVDDSQLPKDRFSAERLKGVDSTLKIQPAELGDSAVYLCASSSPQPGYNEQYFGPGTRLLVL.

This clonotype has a handful of counts. The chain recombines TRBV7-9 with TRBJ2-4; 7 nucleotides align to TRBD2. Trimming at V came to 3 bases and at J to 5 bases, leaving 7 bases not matched to a gene. Germline V gene data show CDR1 as SEHNR and CDR2 as FQNEAQ (reference sequence). The CDR3 runs 15 residues. The DNA of the CDR3 is TGTGCCAGCAGCTTTGGGGCTAGCGGCGAAAACATTCAGTACTTC. It is translated as CASSFGASGENIQYF.